This T cell receptor beta chain was sequenced during a study of identical twins. Whole-study findings and limits: Insertions ran lower in abundant cord blood beta clonotypes, though not in memory repertoires.

With regard to this clonotype: Its specificity is unknown.

TCRdb called the 5' RACE reads again in MiXCR, with one record for every CDR3 protein. This table holds more than 1.5 million distinct CDR3 sequences, around 33% found once. The sequenced sample consisted of cord blood. The TCR was taken from a newborn girl in good health.

The DNA of the CDR3 is TGCGCCAGCAGCTTGGACAGGGGGCCGGGAAACATTCAGTACTTC. It encodes CASSLDRGPGNIQYF. The genes are TRBV5-1 and TRBJ2-4, with 9 bases matching TRBD1. CDR3 length equals 15 residues. Trimming took 0 bases from V and 6 from J; bases not matched to a gene: 4. Per germline, CDR1 SGHRS and CDR2 YFSETQ.